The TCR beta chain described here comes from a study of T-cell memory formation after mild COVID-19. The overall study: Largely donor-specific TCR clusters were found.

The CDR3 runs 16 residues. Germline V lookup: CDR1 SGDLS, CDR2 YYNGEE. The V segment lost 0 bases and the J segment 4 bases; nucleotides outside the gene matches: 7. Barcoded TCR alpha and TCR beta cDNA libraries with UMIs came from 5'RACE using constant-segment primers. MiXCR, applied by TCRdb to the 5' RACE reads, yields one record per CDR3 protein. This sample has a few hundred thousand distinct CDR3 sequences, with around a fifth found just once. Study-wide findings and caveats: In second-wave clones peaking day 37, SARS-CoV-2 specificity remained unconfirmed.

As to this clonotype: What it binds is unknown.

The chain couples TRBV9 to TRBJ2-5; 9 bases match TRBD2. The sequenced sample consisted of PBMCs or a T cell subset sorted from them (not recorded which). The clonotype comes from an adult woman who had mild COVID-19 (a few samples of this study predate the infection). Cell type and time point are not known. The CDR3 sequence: CASSVEGSGSSETQYF. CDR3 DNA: TGTGCCAGCAGCGTAGAAGGTAGCGGGAGTTCAGAGACCCAGTACTTC.